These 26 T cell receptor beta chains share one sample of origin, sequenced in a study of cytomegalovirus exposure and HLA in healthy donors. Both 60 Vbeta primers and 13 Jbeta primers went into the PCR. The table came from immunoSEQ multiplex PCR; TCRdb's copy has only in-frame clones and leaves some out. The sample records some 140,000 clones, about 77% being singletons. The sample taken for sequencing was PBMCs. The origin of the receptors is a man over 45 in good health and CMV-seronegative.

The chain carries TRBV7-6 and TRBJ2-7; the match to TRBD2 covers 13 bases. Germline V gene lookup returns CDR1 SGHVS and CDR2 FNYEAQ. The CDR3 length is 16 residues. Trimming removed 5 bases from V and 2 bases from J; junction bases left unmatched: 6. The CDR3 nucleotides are TGTGCCAGCAGCGATTCCGGGACTAGCGGGACCTACGAGCAGTACTTC. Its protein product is CASSDSGTSGTYEQYF.

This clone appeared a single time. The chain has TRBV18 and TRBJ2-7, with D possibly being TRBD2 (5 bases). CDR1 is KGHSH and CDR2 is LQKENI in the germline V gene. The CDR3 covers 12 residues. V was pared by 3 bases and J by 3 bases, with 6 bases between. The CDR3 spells CASSPGDYEQYF. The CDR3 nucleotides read TGTGCCAGCTCACCGGGAGACTACGAGCAGTACTTC.

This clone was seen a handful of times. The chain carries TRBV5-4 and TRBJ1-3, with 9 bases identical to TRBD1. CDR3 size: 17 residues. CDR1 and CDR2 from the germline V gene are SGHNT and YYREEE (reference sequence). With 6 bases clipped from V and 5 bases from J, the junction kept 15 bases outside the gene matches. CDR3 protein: CASTTRDRAFVRNTIYF. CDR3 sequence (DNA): TGTGCCAGCACCACCCGGGACAGGGCATTCGTAAGAAACACCATATATTTT.

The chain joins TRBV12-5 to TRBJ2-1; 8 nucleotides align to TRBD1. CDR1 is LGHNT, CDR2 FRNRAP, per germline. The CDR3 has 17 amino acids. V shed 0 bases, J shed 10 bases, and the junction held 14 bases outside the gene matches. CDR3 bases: TGTGCTAGTGGTTTGGTTGTCGACAGGGGAGGCCGGGGGGAGCAGTTCTTC. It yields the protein CASGLVVDRGGRGEQFF.

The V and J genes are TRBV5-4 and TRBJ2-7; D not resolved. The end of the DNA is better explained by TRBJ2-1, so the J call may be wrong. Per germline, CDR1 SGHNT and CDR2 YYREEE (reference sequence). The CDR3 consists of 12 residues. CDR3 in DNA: TGTGCCAGCAGCTTTGGACACAATGAGCAGTTCTTC. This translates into CASSFGHNEQFF.

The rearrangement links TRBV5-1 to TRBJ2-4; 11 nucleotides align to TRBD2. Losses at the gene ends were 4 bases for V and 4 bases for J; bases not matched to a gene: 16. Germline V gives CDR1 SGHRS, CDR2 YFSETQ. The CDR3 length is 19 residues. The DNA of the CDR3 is TGCGCCAGCAGCGCCAACCCTGGGCTAGCGGGAGGACGTAAAAACATTCAGTACTTC. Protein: CASSANPGLAGGRKNIQYF.

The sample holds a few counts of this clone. The CDR3: CASTREVSGNTIYF. CDR3 DNA sequence: TGTGCCAGCACGAGGGAGGTGTCTGGAAACACCATATATTTT. V usage is TRBV9 and J usage is TRBJ1-3; D remains ambiguous. The CDR3 totals 14 residues. V lost 6 bases, J lost 1 base, and 11 bases lay in between. CDR1 is SGDLS and CDR2 is YYNGEE in the germline V gene.

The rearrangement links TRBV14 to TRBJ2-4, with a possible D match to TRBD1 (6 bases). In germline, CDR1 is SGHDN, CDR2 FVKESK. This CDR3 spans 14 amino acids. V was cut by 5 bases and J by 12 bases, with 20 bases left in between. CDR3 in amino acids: CASSRAGVGVPQYF. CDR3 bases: TGTGCCAGCAGCAGAGCAGGGGTCGGGGTCCCTCAGTACTTC. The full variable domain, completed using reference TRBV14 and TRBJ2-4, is EAGVTQFPSHSVIEKGQTVTLRCDPISGHDNLYWYRRVMGKEIKFLLHFVKESKQDESGMPNNRFLAERTGGTYSTLKVQPAELEDSGVYFCASSRAGVGVPQYFGAGTRLSVL.

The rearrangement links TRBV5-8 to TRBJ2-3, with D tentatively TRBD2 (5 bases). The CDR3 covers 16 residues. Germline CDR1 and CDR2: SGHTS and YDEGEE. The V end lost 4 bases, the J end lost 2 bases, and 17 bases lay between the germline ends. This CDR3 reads CASSAGSGLLTDTQYF. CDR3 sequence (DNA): TGTGCCAGCAGCGCCGGCTCAGGACTTCTCACAGATACGCAGTATTTT.

The CDR3 loop is CAISEPLSSGSGNEQFF. In nucleotides, the CDR3 is TGTGCCATCAGTGAGCCCCTCAGCAGCGGGAGTGGCAATGAGCAGTTCTTC. V is TRBV10-3 and J is TRBJ2-1; 8 nucleotides line up with TRBD2. The V and J ends lost 2 bases and 6 bases, in that order; junction bases with no gene match: 12. Germline V gene lookup returns CDR1 ENHRY and CDR2 SYGVKD. This CDR3 region has 17 residues.

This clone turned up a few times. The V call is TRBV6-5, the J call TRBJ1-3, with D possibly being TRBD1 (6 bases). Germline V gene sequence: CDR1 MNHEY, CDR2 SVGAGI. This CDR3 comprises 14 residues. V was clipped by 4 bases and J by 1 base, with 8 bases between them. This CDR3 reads CASSSGASGNTIYF. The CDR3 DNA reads TGTGCCAGCAGTTCAGGGGCTTCTGGAAACACCATATATTTT.

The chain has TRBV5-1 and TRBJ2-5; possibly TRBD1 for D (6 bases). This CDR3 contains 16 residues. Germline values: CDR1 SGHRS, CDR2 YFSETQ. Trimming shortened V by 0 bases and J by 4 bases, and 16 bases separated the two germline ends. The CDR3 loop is CASSLAAYTGTETQYF. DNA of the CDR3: TGCGCCAGCAGCTTGGCTGCCTATACAGGGACAGAGACCCAGTACTTC.

The CDR3: CASRGTSGAYEQYF. Written as DNA, the CDR3 is TGTGCCAGCAGGGGGACTAGCGGGGCCTACGAGCAGTACTTC. The chain carries TRBV6-1 and TRBJ2-7; 13 bases match TRBD2. The CDR3 extends over 14 amino acids. CDR1 is MNHNS, CDR2 SASEGT, per germline. The V and J ends lost 6 bases and 2 bases, in that order; junction bases with no gene match: 1.

The CDR3 loop is CAISDKRLAGRTDTQYF. CDR3 nucleotide sequence: TGTGCCATCAGTGATAAAAGACTAGCGGGAAGAACAGATACGCAGTATTTT. The V gene is TRBV10-3, the J gene TRBJ2-3, with 11 bases aligning to TRBD2. This CDR3 contains 17 residues. Per germline, CDR1 ENHRY and CDR2 SYGVKD. After removal of 3 bases from V and 3 bases from J, the junction contained 8 bases not matched to a gene.

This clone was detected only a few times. The CDR3 coding sequence is TGTGCCACAGGGGGGGTGGGCGCCCAAGAGACCCAGTACTTC. Amino acids: CATGGVGAQETQYF. The J gene is TRBJ2-5, the V gene TRBV15; D may be TRBD2 (7 bases). Trimming cost V 9 bases and J 1 base, with 15 bases left between them. CDR3 length: 14 residues. The germline gives CDR1 LNHNV, CDR2 YYDKDF (reference sequence).

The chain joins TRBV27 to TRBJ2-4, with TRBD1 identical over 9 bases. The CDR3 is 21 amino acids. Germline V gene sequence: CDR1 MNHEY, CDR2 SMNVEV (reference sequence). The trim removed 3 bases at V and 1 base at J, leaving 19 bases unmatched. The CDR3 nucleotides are TGTGCCAGCAGTTTTCTCCCTTGGGGACAGGGTGTGAAGTCCGCCAAAAACATTCAGTACTTC. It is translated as CASSFLPWGQGVKSAKNIQYF.

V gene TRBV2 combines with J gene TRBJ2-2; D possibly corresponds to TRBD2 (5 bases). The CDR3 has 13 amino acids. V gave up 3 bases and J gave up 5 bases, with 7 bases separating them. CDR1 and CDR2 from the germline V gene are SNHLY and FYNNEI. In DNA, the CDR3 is TGTGCCAGCAGTGATGGCGGGACCGGGGAGCTGTTTTTT. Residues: CASSDGGTGELFF.

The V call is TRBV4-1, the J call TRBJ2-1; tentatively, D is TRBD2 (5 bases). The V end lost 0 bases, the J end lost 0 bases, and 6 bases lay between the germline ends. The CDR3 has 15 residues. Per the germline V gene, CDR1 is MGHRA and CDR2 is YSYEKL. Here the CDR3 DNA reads TGCGCCAGCAGCCAAGAACTAGGCTCCTACAATGAGCAGTTCTTC. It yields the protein CASSQELGSYNEQFF.

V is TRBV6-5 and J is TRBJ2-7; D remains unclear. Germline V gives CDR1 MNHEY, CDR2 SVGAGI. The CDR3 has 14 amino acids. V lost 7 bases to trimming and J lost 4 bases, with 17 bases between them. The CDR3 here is CASTVQAPPYEQYF. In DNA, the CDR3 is TGTGCCAGCACCGTTCAGGCGCCTCCTTACGAGCAGTACTTC.

DNA of the CDR3: TGTGCCTGTTCTAGCGGTCCAACCTACGAGCAGTACTTC. Translation gives CACSSGPTYEQYF. The chain carries TRBV6-5 and TRBJ2-7; 7 bases are shared with TRBD2. This CDR3 region has 13 residues. J gave up 2 bases and V 11 bases, and 9 bases lay outside the gene matches. CDR1 and CDR2 (germline): MNHEY, SVGAGI.

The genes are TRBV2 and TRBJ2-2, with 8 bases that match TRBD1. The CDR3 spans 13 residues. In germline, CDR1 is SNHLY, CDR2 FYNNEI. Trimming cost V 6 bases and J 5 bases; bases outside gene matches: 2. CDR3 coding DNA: TGTGCCAGCAGGACAGGGGAGACCGGGGAGCTGTTTTTT. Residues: CASRTGETGELFF.

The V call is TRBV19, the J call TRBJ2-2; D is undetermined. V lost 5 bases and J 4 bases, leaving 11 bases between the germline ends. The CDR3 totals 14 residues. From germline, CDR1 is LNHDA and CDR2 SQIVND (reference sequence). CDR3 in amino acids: CASSHRHPTGELFF. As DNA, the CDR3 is TGTGCCAGTAGTCATCGACACCCCACCGGGGAGCTGTTTTTT. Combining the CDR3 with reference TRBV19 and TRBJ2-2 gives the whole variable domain DGGITQSPKYLFRKEGQNVTLSCEQNLNHDAMYWYRQDPGQGLRLIYYSQIVNDFQKGDIAEGYSVSREKKESFPLTVTSAQKNPTAFYLCASSHRHPTGELFFGEGSRLTVL.

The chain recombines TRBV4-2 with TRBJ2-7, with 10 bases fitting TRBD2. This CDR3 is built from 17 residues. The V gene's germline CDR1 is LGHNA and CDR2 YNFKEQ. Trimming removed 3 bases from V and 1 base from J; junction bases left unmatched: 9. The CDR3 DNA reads TGTGCCAGCAGCCAGCAGACCGGGACTAGCGAATCCTACGAGCAGTACTTC. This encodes CASSQQTGTSESYEQYF.

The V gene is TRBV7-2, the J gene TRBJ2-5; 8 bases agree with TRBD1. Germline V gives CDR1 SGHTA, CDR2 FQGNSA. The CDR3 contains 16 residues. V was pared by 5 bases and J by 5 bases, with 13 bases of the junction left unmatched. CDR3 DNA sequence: TGTGCCAGCAGCCCCCGTGCTGCCGGACAGGGCGAGACCCAGTACTTC. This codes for CASSPRAAGQGETQYF. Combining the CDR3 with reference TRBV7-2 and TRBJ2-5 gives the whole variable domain GAGVSQSPSNKVTEKGKDVELRCDPISGHTALYWYRQSLGQGLEFLIYFQGNSAPDKSGLPSDRFSAERTGGSVSTLTIQRTQQEDSAVYLCASSPRAAGQGETQYFGPGTRLLVL.

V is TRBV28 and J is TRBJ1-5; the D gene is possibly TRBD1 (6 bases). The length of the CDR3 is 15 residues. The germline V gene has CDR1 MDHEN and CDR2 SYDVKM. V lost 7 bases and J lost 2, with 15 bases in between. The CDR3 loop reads CASNPRGRGNQPQHF. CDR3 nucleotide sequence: TGTGCCAGCAACCCGAGGGGGAGGGGCAATCAGCCCCAGCATTTT.

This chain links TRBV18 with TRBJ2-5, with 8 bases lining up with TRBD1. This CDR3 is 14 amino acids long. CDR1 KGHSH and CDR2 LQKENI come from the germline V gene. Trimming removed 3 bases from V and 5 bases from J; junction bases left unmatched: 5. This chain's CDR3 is CASSPRQGMETQYF. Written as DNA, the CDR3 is TGTGCCAGCTCACCTAGACAGGGGATGGAGACCCAGTACTTC.